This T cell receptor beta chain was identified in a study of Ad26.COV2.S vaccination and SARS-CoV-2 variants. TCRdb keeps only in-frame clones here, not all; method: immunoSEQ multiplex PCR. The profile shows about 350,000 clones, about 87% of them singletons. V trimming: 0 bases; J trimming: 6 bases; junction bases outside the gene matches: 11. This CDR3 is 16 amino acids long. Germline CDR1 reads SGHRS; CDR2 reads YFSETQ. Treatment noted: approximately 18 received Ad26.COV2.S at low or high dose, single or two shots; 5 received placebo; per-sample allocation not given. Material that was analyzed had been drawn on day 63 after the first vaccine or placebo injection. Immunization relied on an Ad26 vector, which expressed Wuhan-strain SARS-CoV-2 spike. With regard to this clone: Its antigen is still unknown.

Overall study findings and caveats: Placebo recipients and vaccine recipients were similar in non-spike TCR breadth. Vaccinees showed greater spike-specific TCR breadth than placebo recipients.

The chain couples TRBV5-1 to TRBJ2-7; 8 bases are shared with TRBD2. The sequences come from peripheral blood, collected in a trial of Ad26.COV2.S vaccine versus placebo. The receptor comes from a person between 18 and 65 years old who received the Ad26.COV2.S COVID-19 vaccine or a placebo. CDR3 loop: CASSLVVTGGPAEQYF. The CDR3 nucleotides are TGCGCCAGCAGCTTGGTAGTTACGGGAGGGCCTGCCGAGCAGTACTTC.